This T cell receptor (beta chain) was profiled in a study of cytotoxic CD8 clonotypes in ibrutinib-treated CLL. Study-level information: Response samples came after a median roughly 11 months of treatment, range 6 to 36.

T cells were sequenced at a targeted depth of 1 in 200,000 to 1 in 1 million. Sequenced by immunoSEQ multiplex PCR; TCRdb stores in-frame clones only, minus some. The table records about 140,000 clones, about 72% of them present only once. Study-level points and caveats: Baseline-level clonality went beyond age-matched healthy donors and moved in step with circulating CD8+ T-cell counts. Clonality climbed at ibrutinib response, then dropped toward baseline at progression.

Germline CDR1 and CDR2: MDHEN and SYDVKM. The CDR3 loop spans 15 amino acids. The junction had 7 bases not matched to a gene; V was cut back by 4 bases and J by 6 bases. As concerns this clone: Its cognate antigen is unknown.

The chain links TRBV28 to TRBJ2-7; 12 bases are shared with TRBD1. The sample consisted of PBMCs, taken after 12 months of ibrutinib treatment. The sequence derives from a human donor with chronic lymphocytic leukemia. The CDR3 protein is CASSSGTGGLGEQYF. CDR3 sequence (DNA): TGTGCCAGCAGTTCAGGGACAGGGGGCTTGGGCGAGCAGTACTTC. Full variable domain (remainder filled in from reference TRBV28 and TRBJ2-7): DVKVTQSSRYLVKRTGEKVFLECVQDMDHENMFWYRQDPGLGLRLIYFSYDVKMKEKGDIPEGYSVSREKKERFSLILESASTNQTSMYLCASSSGTGGLGEQYFGPGTRLTVT.